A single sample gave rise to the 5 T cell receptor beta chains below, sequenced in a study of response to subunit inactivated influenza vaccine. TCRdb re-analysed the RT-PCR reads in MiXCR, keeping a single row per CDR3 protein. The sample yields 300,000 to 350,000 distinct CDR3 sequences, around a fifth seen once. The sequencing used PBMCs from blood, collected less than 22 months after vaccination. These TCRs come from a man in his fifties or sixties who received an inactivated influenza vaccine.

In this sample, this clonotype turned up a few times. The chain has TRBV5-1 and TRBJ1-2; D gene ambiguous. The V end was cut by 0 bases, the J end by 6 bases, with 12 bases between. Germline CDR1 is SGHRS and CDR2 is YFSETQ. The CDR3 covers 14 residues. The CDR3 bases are TGCGCCAGCAGCTTGGCCGCTGACCCCAATGGCTACACCTTC. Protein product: CASSLAADPNGYTF.

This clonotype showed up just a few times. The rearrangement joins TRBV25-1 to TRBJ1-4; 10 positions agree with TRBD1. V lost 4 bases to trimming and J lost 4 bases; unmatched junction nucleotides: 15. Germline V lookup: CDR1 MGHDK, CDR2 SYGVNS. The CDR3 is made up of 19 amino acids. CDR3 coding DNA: TGTGCCAGCAGTGGAGCCCGGGACAGGGGCCTAAGGGGTAATGAAAAACTGTTTTTT. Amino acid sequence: CASSGARDRGLRGNEKLFF.

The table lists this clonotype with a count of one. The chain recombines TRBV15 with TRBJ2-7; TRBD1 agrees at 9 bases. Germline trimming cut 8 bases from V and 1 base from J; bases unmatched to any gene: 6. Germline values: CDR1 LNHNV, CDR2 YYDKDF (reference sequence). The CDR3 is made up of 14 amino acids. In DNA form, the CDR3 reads TGTGCCACCCGATCTGGACAGGGGTCCTACGAGCAGTACTTC. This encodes CATRSGQGSYEQYF.

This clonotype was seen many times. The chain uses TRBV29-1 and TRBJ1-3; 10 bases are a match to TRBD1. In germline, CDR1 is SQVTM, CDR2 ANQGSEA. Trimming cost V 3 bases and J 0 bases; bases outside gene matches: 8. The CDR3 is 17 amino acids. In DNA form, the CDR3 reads TGCAGCGTTGAGCGGGACAGGGGTTTGGGCTCTGGAAACACCATATATTTT. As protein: CSVERDRGLGSGNTIYF.

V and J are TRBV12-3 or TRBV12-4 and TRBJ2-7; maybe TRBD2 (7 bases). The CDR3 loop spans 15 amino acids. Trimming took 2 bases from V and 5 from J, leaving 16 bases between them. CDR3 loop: CASSLRGGSMNEQYF. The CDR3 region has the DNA TGTGCCAGCAGTTTAAGGGGGGGGAGTATGAACGAGCAGTACTTC.